The sequence of this T cell receptor beta chain was determined in a study of T cells in Graves' hyperthyroidism and ophthalmopathy. Overall study context: Once the initial diagnosis was made, peripheral blood was obtained before any treatment.

Regions amplified from RNA transcripts were the TCR beta CDR3 regions. An initial round of RT-PCR targeting the TCR CDR3 relied on the HTBI primer set. TCRdb reprocessed the multiplex PCR reads via MiXCR and lists one record per CDR3 protein. Found here are around 520,000 distinct CDR3 sequences, roughly 14% of them singletons; the top ten hold roughly 17%. The CDR3 runs 12 residues. The ends were cut back, 3 bases at V and 8 bases at J, with 10 bases in the middle. Germline V gives CDR1 MDHEN, CDR2 SYDVKM. These patients, aged 18 to 65, had recently diagnosed hyperthyroidism lasting under 2 months. This clonotype was seen at least ten times.

The specimen was blood. The J gene is TRBJ1-2, the V gene TRBV28; D is uncertain. This receptor was identified in a woman under 30 with Graves' hyperthyroidism. The CDR3 spells CASSFERAGYTF. The CDR3 nucleotides read TGTGCCAGCAGTTTCGAGAGGGCGGGCTACACCTTC.